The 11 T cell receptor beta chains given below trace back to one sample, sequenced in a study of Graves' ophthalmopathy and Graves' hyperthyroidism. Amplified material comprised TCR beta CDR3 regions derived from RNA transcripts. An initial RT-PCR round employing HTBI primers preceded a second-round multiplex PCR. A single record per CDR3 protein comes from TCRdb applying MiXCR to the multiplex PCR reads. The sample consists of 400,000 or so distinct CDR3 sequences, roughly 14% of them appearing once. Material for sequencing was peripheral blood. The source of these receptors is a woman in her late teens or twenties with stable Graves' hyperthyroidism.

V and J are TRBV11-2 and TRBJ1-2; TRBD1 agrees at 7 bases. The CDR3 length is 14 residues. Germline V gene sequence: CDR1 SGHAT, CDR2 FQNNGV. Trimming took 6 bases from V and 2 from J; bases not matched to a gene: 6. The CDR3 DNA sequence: TGTGCCAGCAGGAGACAGGGAATCAACTATGGCTACACCTTC. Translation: CASRRQGINYGYTF.

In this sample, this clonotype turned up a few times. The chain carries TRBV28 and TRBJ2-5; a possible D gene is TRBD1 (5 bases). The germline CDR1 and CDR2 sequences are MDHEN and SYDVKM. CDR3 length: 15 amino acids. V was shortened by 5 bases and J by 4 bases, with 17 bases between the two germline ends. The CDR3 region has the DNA TGTGCCAGCAGTCGGACGGACACGGCCCGAGAGACCCAGTACTTC. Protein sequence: CASSRTDTARETQYF.

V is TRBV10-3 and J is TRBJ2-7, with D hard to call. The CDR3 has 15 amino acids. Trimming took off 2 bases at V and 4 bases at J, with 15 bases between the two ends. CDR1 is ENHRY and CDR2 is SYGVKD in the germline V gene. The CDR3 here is CAISETRAGNYEQYF. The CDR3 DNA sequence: TGTGCCATCAGTGAGACAAGGGCAGGAAATTACGAGCAGTACTTC.

For the CDR3, the DNA is TGTGCCACTAAAATTGGGGGGCTCACTGAAGCTTTCTTT. Translating gives CATKIGGLTEAFF. The chain uses TRBV12-3 or TRBV12-4 and TRBJ1-1; TRBD1 is a possible D gene (6 bases). The CDR3 sequence is 13 residues long. V lost 10 bases to trimming and J lost 4 bases, with 16 bases between them.

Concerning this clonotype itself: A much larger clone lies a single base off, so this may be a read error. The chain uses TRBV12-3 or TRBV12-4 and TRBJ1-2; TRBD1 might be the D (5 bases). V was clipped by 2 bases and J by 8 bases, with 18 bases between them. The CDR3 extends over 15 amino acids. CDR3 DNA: TGTGCCAGCAGTTTATTGTCGACAGCCCCGGAGGGCTACACCTTC. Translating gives CASSLLSTAPEGYTF.

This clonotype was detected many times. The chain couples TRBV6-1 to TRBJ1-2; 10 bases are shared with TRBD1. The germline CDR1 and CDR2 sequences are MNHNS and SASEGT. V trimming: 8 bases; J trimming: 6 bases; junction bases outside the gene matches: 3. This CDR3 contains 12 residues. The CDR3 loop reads CASGTGENGYTF. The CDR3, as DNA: TGTGCCAGCGGGACAGGGGAGAATGGCTACACCTTC.

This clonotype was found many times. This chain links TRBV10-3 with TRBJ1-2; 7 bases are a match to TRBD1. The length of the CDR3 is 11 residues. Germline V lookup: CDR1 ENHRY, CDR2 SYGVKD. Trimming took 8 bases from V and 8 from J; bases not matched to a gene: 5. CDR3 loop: CAISGQAGYTF. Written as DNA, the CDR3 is TGTGCCATCTCCGGACAGGCCGGCTACACCTTC.

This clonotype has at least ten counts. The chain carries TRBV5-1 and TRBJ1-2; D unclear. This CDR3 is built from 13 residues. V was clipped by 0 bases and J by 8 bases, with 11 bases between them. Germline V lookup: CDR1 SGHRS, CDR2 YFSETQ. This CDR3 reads CASSLGWGGGYTF. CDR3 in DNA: TGCGCCAGCAGCTTGGGCTGGGGAGGAGGCTACACCTTC.

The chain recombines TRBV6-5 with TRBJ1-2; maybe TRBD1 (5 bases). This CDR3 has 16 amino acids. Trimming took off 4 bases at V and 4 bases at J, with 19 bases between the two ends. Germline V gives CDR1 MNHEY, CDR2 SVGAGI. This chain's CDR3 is CASSSPSQPGGYGYTF. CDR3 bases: TGTGCCAGCAGTTCCCCATCACAACCCGGGGGCTATGGCTACACCTTC.

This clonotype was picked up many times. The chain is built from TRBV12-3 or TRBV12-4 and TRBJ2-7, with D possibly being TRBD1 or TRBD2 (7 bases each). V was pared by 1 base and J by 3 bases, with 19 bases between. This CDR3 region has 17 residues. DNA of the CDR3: TGTGCCAGCAGTTTAGGGCGCGGGGGACAGTACCTCTACGAGCAGTACTTC. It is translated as CASSLGRGGQYLYEQYF.

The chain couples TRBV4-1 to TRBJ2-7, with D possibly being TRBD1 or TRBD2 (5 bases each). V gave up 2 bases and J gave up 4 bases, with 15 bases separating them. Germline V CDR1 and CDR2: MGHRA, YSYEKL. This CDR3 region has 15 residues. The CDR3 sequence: CASSQYRDPLYEQYF. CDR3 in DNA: TGCGCCAGCAGCCAATACCGGGACCCCCTATACGAGCAGTACTTC.